This passage covers 29 T cell receptor beta chains from one sample sequenced in a study of shared clonotypes between healthy human individuals (dated by TCRdb to 2018 to 2020). Library preparation employed the immunoSEQ multiplex PCR assay. TCRdb's version of the immuneACCESS table is confined to in-frame rearrangements and falls short of the full clone set. An unresolved V gene accounts for under half of the shortfall where checked; the remainder is of unknown origin. The sample table holds about 2.5 million clones, of which 80% to 95% were seen once. The ten largest clones take up around 0.38% of the sample. The material sequenced was naive CD4+ T cells from PBMCs. The cell subset or site label here, explained by the study, means: CD45RA+ positively selected. These receptors were collected from a man younger than 35 in good health. Some clones in this sample may be carry-over from other donors' samples.

V usage is TRBV29-1 and J usage is TRBJ1-1; D is uncertain. CDR1 and CDR2 from the germline V gene are SQVTM and ANQGSEA. V lost 4 bases and J lost 3, with 9 bases in between. The CDR3 is 12 amino acids. This CDR3 reads CSVAIGYTEAFF. Here the CDR3 DNA reads TGCAGCGTTGCTATTGGATACACTGAAGCTTTCTTT.

The chain couples TRBV7-2 to TRBJ2-4; D gene uncertain. Germline CDR1 reads SGHTA; CDR2 reads FQGNSA. V was clipped by 2 bases and J by 0 bases, with 14 bases between them. The CDR3 is 17 amino acids. For the CDR3, the DNA is TGTGCCAGCAGCTTAACTCGGACGGTCCTAGCCAAAAACATTCAGTACTTC. Translating it yields CASSLTRTVLAKNIQYF.

The chain couples TRBV7-9 to TRBJ2-2; 11 nucleotides line up with TRBD1. CDR1 is SEHNR and CDR2 is FQNEAQ in the germline V gene (reference sequence). Trimming took 3 bases from V and 4 from J; bases not matched to a gene: 4. CDR3 length equals 16 residues. The DNA for the CDR3 is TGTGCCAGCAGCTTTCGGGACAGGGGGGGCACCGGGGAGCTGTTTTTT. Protein: CASSFRDRGGTGELFF.

The J gene is TRBJ2-7, the V gene TRBV15; D not resolved. V lost 0 bases, J lost 2 bases, and 8 bases lay in between. The CDR3 runs to 14 residues. CDR1 LNHNV and CDR2 YYDKDF come from the germline V gene (reference sequence). CDR3 DNA sequence: TGTGCCACCAGCAGAGATACGCAGGCCTACGAGCAGTACTTC. Amino acid sequence: CATSRDTQAYEQYF.

The J gene is TRBJ2-5, the V gene TRBV19; 8 positions match TRBD2. The germline gives CDR1 LNHDA, CDR2 SQIVND (reference sequence). V lost 10 bases to trimming and J lost 3 bases; unmatched junction nucleotides: 10. The length of the CDR3 is 14 residues. In DNA form, the CDR3 reads TGTGCCACTACGGGAGGGACGGCCAAAGAGACCCAGTACTTC. This translates into CATTGGTAKETQYF. Using reference TRBV19 and TRBJ2-5 for the parts outside the CDR3, the full variable domain is DGGITQSPKYLFRKEGQNVTLSCEQNLNHDAMYWYRQDPGQGLRLIYYSQIVNDFQKGDIAEGYSVSREKKESFPLTVTSAQKNPTAFYLCATTGGTAKETQYFGPGTRLLVL.

In this sample, this clone turned up once. The chain links TRBV5-1 to TRBJ2-3, with 8 bases identical to TRBD2. The ends lost 1 base at V and 4 bases at J; junction bases unmatched: 8. CDR3 length: 16 residues. CDR1 and CDR2 from the germline V gene are SGHRS and YFSETQ. Here the CDR3 reads CASSLLAGSRSDTQYF. CDR3 in DNA: TGCGCCAGCAGCTTGTTAGCGGGGTCGAGGTCAGATACGCAGTATTTT.

This sequence joins TRBV5-6 and TRBJ2-1, with TRBD1 identical over 7 bases. Germline trimming cut 4 bases from V and 7 bases from J; bases unmatched to any gene: 8. CDR1 and CDR2 from the germline V gene are SGHDT and YYEEEE. There are 14 residues in the CDR3. The CDR3 DNA sequence: TGTGCCAGCAGCCCCCCCAAGACAGGGAATGAGCAGTTCTTC. This encodes CASSPPKTGNEQFF. Combining the CDR3 with reference TRBV5-6 and TRBJ2-1 gives the whole variable domain DAGVTQSPTHLIKTRGQQVTLRCSPKSGHDTVSWYQQALGQGPQFIFQYYEEEERQRGNFPDRFSGHQFPNYSSELNVNALLLGDSALYLCASSPPKTGNEQFFGPGTRLTVL.

This sequence joins TRBV2 and TRBJ2-1; D might be TRBD1 (6 bases). This CDR3 has 11 residues. Germline V gene lookup returns CDR1 SNHLY and CDR2 FYNNEI. Between the trimmed V and J ends, which lost 6 bases and 12 bases, there was a span of 12 bases. The CDR3 here is CASSGTLGQFF. The CDR3 region has the DNA TGTGCCAGCAGCGGGACATTGGGGCAGTTCTTC.

The chain employs TRBV25-1 and TRBJ1-2; maybe TRBD1 (6 bases). V dropped 1 base and J dropped 2 bases, with 14 bases sitting between them. The CDR3 covers 16 residues. From germline, CDR1 is MGHDK and CDR2 SYGVNS. The CDR3 DNA sequence: TGTGCCAGCAGTGAATTGGTGAGGGGGGGCAACTATGGCTACACCTTC. The encoded protein is CASSELVRGGNYGYTF.

The CDR3 bases are TGTGCCAGCAGCTTAGCCGGAGGCGGCCGAGGGCCGTACTTC. It encodes CASSLAGGGRGPYF. The V call is TRBV7-9, the J call TRBJ2-5, with D perhaps TRBD2 (5 bases). The V and J ends lost 0 bases and 13 bases respectively, with 18 bases between them. This CDR3 contains 14 residues. Germline CDR1 and CDR2: SEHNR and FQNEAQ (reference sequence).

This chain connects TRBV6-1 to TRBJ1-2; D gene uncertain. The CDR3 is made up of 13 amino acids. Per the germline V gene, CDR1 is MNHNS and CDR2 is SASEGT. Trimming pared 1 base from V and 4 bases from J, leaving 7 bases between. This chain's CDR3 is CASSEGQFYGYTF. In nucleotides, the CDR3 is TGTGCCAGCAGTGAAGGCCAGTTCTATGGCTACACCTTC.

This sequence joins TRBV7-6 and TRBJ2-5, with a possible D match to TRBD2 (5 bases). CDR1 and CDR2 from the germline V gene are SGHVS and FNYEAQ. With 2 bases removed from V and 5 bases from J, the gap between germline ends came to 15 bases. The CDR3 is made up of 15 amino acids. CDR3 sequence: CASSLTSAGWETQYF. The CDR3 DNA reads as TGTGCCAGCAGCTTAACATCTGCGGGTTGGGAGACCCAGTACTTC.

The chain carries TRBV27 and TRBJ2-5, with 9 bases aligning to TRBD1. Germline values: CDR1 MNHEY, CDR2 SMNVEV (reference sequence). V dropped 4 bases and J dropped 5; count of bases not matched to a gene: 17. The CDR3 contains 18 residues. The chain's CDR3 is CASSYPGQGQERGETQYF. The CDR3 nucleotides are TGTGCCAGCAGTTATCCGGGACAGGGTCAAGAGAGGGGGGAGACCCAGTACTTC.

The J gene is TRBJ1-3, the V gene TRBV19; D is ambiguous. CDR1 and CDR2 from the germline V gene are LNHDA and SQIVND (reference sequence). There are 13 residues in the CDR3. With 4 bases removed from V and 7 bases from J, the gap between germline ends came to 11 bases. The CDR3 bases are TGTGCCAGTAGTACTTTAGTTGGGAACACCATATATTTT. The encoded protein is CASSTLVGNTIYF.

The V gene is TRBV18, the J gene TRBJ2-2; 13 bases agree with TRBD2. Per the germline V gene, CDR1 is KGHSH and CDR2 is LQKENI. V lost 6 bases to trimming and J lost 8 bases; unmatched junction nucleotides: 9. The CDR3 extends over 16 amino acids. CDR3 sequence (DNA): TGTGCCAGCTCGCCCTTCGGACTAGCGGGAGAGGGGGAGCTGTTTTTT. Translated: CASSPFGLAGEGELFF.

CDR3 DNA: TGTGCCAGCAGAGGACAGGGAGTGAGGGATCAGCCCCAGCATTTT. Its translation is CASRGQGVRDQPQHF. V gene TRBV2 combines with J gene TRBJ1-5; 8 bases map to TRBD1. Germline CDR1 is SNHLY and CDR2 is FYNNEI. This CDR3 has 15 residues. The junction had 9 bases not matched to a gene; V was cut back by 6 bases and J by 5 bases.

V usage is TRBV18 and J usage is TRBJ2-6; TRBD1 is a possible D gene (6 bases). Germline loops: CDR1 KGHSH, CDR2 LQKENI. V lost 4 bases, J lost 2 bases, and 9 bases lay in between. The CDR3 has 15 amino acids. CDR3 sequence: CASSRGGTGANVLTF. The DNA for the CDR3 is TGTGCCAGCTCACGAGGGGGAACTGGGGCCAACGTCCTGACTTTC.

This chain joins TRBV4-2 and TRBJ2-2; no firm D call. Deletions cut 1 base from V and 8 bases from J, with 11 bases between. Germline-derived CDR1 and CDR2 are LGHNA and YNFKEQ. The CDR3 sequence is 14 residues long. The CDR3 DNA follows: TGTGCCAGCAGCCAAGCAAGAAGGCTGGGGGAGCTGTTTTTT. Translating it yields CASSQARRLGELFF.

The V gene is TRBV29-1, the J gene TRBJ2-3, with 11 bases that match TRBD2. Germline V gene lookup returns CDR1 SQVTM and CDR2 ANQGSEA. V was clipped by 6 bases and J by 4 bases; unmatched bases: 9. This CDR3 is 15 amino acids long. The CDR3 coding sequence is TGCAGCGTGGGGGTTAGCGGGAGGGCCCCAGATACGCAGTATTTT. As protein: CSVGVSGRAPDTQYF.

This clone was seen only a few times. At the DNA level, this CDR3 is encoded by other sequences in the same sample as well. The rearrangement links TRBV5-1 to TRBJ1-5, with no clear D. The length of the CDR3 is 13 residues. Germline loops: CDR1 SGHRS, CDR2 YFSETQ. Trimming took off 0 bases at V and 5 bases at J, with 6 bases between the two ends. The CDR3 bases are TGCGCCAGCAGCTTGGATGGGTATCAGCCCCAGCATTTT. Residues: CASSLDGYQPQHF.

CDR3 bases: TGTGCCAGCAGTCCCCTAAAATTGGCAGATACGCAGTATTTT. This translates into CASSPLKLADTQYF. V usage is TRBV28 and J usage is TRBJ2-3; D is uncertain. Germline CDR1 reads MDHEN; CDR2 reads SYDVKM. The V end lost 5 bases, the J end lost 4 bases, and 13 bases lay between the germline ends. This CDR3 region has 14 residues.

The chain uses TRBV2 and TRBJ1-4; D is undetermined. Germline CDR1 SNHLY, CDR2 FYNNEI. The CDR3 consists of 14 residues. Trimming cost V 8 bases and J 5 bases, with 15 bases left between them. The CDR3 spells CASSRWGGNEKLFF. The CDR3 DNA is TGTGCCAGCTCCCGCTGGGGTGGAAATGAAAAACTGTTTTTT.

This clone was observed a single time. The chain uses TRBV2 and TRBJ2-7; 9 nucleotides agree with TRBD1. CDR1 and CDR2 (germline): SNHLY, FYNNEI. The CDR3 spans 14 residues. Losses at the gene ends were 6 bases for V and 4 bases for J; bases not matched to a gene: 7. CDR3 protein: CASSAGQGIYEQYF. DNA of the CDR3: TGTGCCAGCAGCGCCGGACAGGGGATTTACGAGCAGTACTTC.

The chain is built from TRBV10-1 and TRBJ2-7; TRBD1 matches 10 bases. The CDR3 contains 14 residues. J gave up 2 bases and V 2 bases, and 0 bases lay outside the gene matches. Germline V lookup: CDR1 WNHNN, CDR2 SYGVQD (reference sequence). The CDR3 loop reads CASSEGQGAYEQYF. The CDR3 nucleotides read TGCGCCAGCAGTGAGGGACAGGGGGCCTACGAGCAGTACTTC.

The V and J genes are TRBV28 and TRBJ1-2, with a weak D call TRBD1 (5 bases). This CDR3 comprises 15 residues. Germline V gene lookup returns CDR1 MDHEN and CDR2 SYDVKM. V shed 5 bases and J shed 0 bases, with 13 bases lying between them. In DNA form, the CDR3 reads TGTGCCAGCAGTGTACTAGGGGTTACTAACTATGGCTACACCTTC. This encodes CASSVLGVTNYGYTF.

The chain is built from TRBV7-6 and TRBJ2-1; 7 bases line up with TRBD1. The CDR3 loop spans 16 amino acids. The trim removed 3 bases at V and 6 bases at J, leaving 11 bases unmatched. Germline assignment: CDR1 SGHVS and CDR2 FNYEAQ. The CDR3 sequence: CASSLGPRTGSNEQFF. The CDR3 DNA is TGTGCCAGCAGCTTGGGCCCCAGGACAGGAAGCAATGAGCAGTTCTTC.

This chain links TRBV4-3 with TRBJ2-3; possible D gene TRBD1, 5 bases. The V end was cut by 1 base, the J end by 6 bases, with 11 bases between. This CDR3 has 14 amino acids. The germline gives CDR1 LGHNA, CDR2 YSLEER. CDR3: CASSQAPPGDTQYF. CDR3 nucleotide sequence: TGCGCCAGCAGCCAAGCCCCTCCAGGGGATACGCAGTATTTT.

In the case of this clone: The sample holds other DNA sequences that translate to the same CDR3. V gene TRBV18 combines with J gene TRBJ1-1, with D perhaps TRBD1 (6 bases). Per the germline V gene, CDR1 is KGHSH and CDR2 is LQKENI. The V end lost 6 bases, the J end lost 2 bases, and 10 bases lay between the germline ends. The length of the CDR3 is 13 residues. The chain's CDR3 is CASSQGQNTEAFF. The CDR3, as DNA: TGTGCCAGCTCCCAGGGACAAAACACTGAAGCTTTCTTT.

This sequence joins TRBV9 and TRBJ2-5, with a tentative D call TRBD2 (5 bases). The ends were cut back, 3 bases at V and 9 bases at J, with 21 bases in the middle. Per germline, CDR1 SGDLS and CDR2 YYNGEE. The length of the CDR3 is 15 residues. CDR3 DNA: TGTGCCAGCAGCGCCCGGACGGAGCCGGGGTTGGCCCAGTACTTC. Residues: CASSARTEPGLAQYF.